A selection of T cell receptor beta chains follows, all from one sample in a study of CD8 T cells in ankylosing spondylitis. TCRdb re-analysed the 5' RACE reads in MiXCR, keeping a single row per CDR3 protein. The sample records almost 250,000 distinct CDR3 sequences, roughly 32% being singletons. The sequenced sample was blood, either unsorted or a sorted T cell fraction (not recorded which). The receptors come from a male donor with ankylosing spondylitis or in good health (not recorded which). Both conserved end residues are part of each CDR3. Each record gives: clone size, V gene, D gene, J gene, CDR3 protein, CDR3 DNA. A D gene is named only where the DNA matches it firmly. Clone size, where shown, is once, few, many, or a class for clones that have expanded.

abundance: NA; v_gene: TRBV27; d_gene: TRBD2; j_gene: TRBJ2-2; CDR3aa: CASTVSGGRELFF; CDR3nt: TGTGCCAGCACTGTTAGCGGGGGTCGGGAGCTGTTTTTT
abundance: many; v_gene: TRBV6-1; d_gene: NA; j_gene: TRBJ1-5; CDR3aa: CASRPRGPNYSNQPQHF; CDR3nt: TGTGCCAGCAGGCCCCGGGGACCAAATTACAGCAATCAGCCCCAGCATTTT
abundance: NA; v_gene: TRBV18; d_gene: TRBD1; j_gene: TRBJ2-5; CDR3aa: CASSPPTGAFETQYF; CDR3nt: TGTGCCAGCTCACCTCCGACAGGGGCCTTCGAGACCCAGTACTTC
abundance: NA; v_gene: TRBV10-3; d_gene: TRBD2; j_gene: TRBJ2-5; CDR3aa: CAISTGTSGQETQYF; CDR3nt: TGTGCCATCAGTACCGGGACTAGCGGACAAGAGACCCAGTACTTC
abundance: NA; v_gene: TRBV5-1; d_gene: NA; j_gene: TRBJ2-3; CDR3aa: CASSLRSVATDTQYF; CDR3nt: TGCGCCAGCAGCTTGAGAAGCGTCGCCACAGATACGCAGTATTTT
abundance: few; v_gene: TRBV12-3/TRBV12-4; d_gene: TRBD1; j_gene: TRBJ2-7; CDR3aa: CASTPGTGGGEQYF; CDR3nt: TGTGCCAGCACCCCCGGGACAGGGGGCGGCGAGCAGTACTTC
abundance: NA; v_gene: TRBV29-1; d_gene: NA; j_gene: TRBJ1-4; CDR3aa: CSVEGVDGLTNEKLFF; CDR3nt: TGCAGCGTTGAGGGAGTGGATGGTCTAACTAATGAAAAACTGTTTTTT
abundance: NA; v_gene: TRBV6-5; d_gene: NA; j_gene: TRBJ2-1; CDR3aa: CASSYSAVALGYEQFF; CDR3nt: TGTGCCAGCAGTTACTCGGCAGTCGCCTTAGGATATGAGCAGTTCTTC
abundance: NA; v_gene: TRBV12-3/TRBV12-4; d_gene: NA; j_gene: TRBJ1-5; CDR3aa: CASSLGREIKPQHF; CDR3nt: TGTGCCAGCAGTTTGGGTCGGGAAATTAAGCCCCAGCATTTT
abundance: NA; v_gene: TRBV6-1; d_gene: NA; j_gene: TRBJ1-6; CDR3aa: CASSRGYSSPLHF; CDR3nt: TGTGCCAGCAGTAGGGGGTACTCCTCACCCCTCCACTTT
abundance: NA; v_gene: TRBV5-1; d_gene: TRBD1; j_gene: TRBJ1-6; CDR3aa: CASSLYGQVESPLHF; CDR3nt: TGCGCCAGCAGCTTGTACGGACAGGTGGAATCACCCCTCCACTTT
abundance: NA; v_gene: TRBV5-1; d_gene: TRBD1; j_gene: TRBJ1-1; CDR3aa: CASSLTGTGNTEAFF; CDR3nt: TGCGCCAGCAGCCTGACCGGGACAGGGAACACTGAAGCTTTCTTT
abundance: few; v_gene: TRBV28; d_gene: NA; j_gene: TRBJ2-3; CDR3aa: CASSIPPDTQYF; CDR3nt: TGTGCCAGCAGCATCCCCCCAGATACGCAGTATTTT
abundance: NA; v_gene: TRBV7-9; d_gene: TRBD1; j_gene: TRBJ1-6; CDR3aa: CASSPTGGIYNSPLHF; CDR3nt: TGTGCCAGCAGCCCCACAGGGGGCATTTATAATTCACCCCTCCACTTT
abundance: few; v_gene: TRBV20-1; d_gene: NA; j_gene: TRBJ1-4; CDR3aa: CSGGLSTVTTNEKLFF; CDR3nt: TGCAGTGGAGGGCTAAGCACAGTTACAACTAATGAAAAACTGTTTTTT
abundance: NA; v_gene: TRBV7-8; d_gene: NA; j_gene: TRBJ2-7; CDR3aa: CASSLLLMDEQYF; CDR3nt: TGTGCCAGCAGCTTACTGTTGATGGACGAGCAGTACTTC
abundance: NA; v_gene: TRBV6-5; d_gene: TRBD2; j_gene: TRBJ2-3; CDR3aa: CASSWTSGPSTDTQYF; CDR3nt: TGTGCCAGCAGTTGGACTAGCGGCCCTAGCACAGATACGCAGTATTTT
abundance: few; v_gene: TRBV20-1; d_gene: TRBD2; j_gene: TRBJ2-5; CDR3aa: CSAWGGQETQYF; CDR3nt: TGCAGTGCTTGGGGGGGCCAAGAGACCCAGTACTTC
abundance: NA; v_gene: TRBV5-1; d_gene: TRBD1; j_gene: TRBJ2-5; CDR3aa: CASREDPTGTYGTQYF; CDR3nt: TGCGCCAGCAGGGAAGACCCGACAGGGACCTACGGGACCCAGTACTTC
abundance: NA; v_gene: TRBV10-2; d_gene: TRBD2; j_gene: TRBJ2-3; CDR3aa: CASSEPTGTSGADTQYF; CDR3nt: TGCGCCAGCAGTGAGCCCACCGGGACTAGCGGGGCAGATACGCAGTATTTT
abundance: few; v_gene: TRBV20-1; d_gene: NA; j_gene: TRBJ2-3; CDR3aa: CSASPPHTDTQYF; CDR3nt: TGCAGTGCTAGTCCCCCTCACACAGATACGCAGTATTTT
abundance: NA; v_gene: TRBV3-1; d_gene: TRBD1; j_gene: TRBJ1-1; CDR3aa: CASSRDSRNTEAFF; CDR3nt: TGTGCCAGCAGCCGGGACAGTCGGAACACTGAAGCTTTCTTT
abundance: NA; v_gene: TRBV9; d_gene: NA; j_gene: TRBJ2-5; CDR3aa: CASSNTYQETQYF; CDR3nt: TGTGCCAGCAGCAATACGTACCAAGAGACCCAGTACTTC
abundance: NA; v_gene: TRBV6-1; d_gene: NA; j_gene: TRBJ2-3; CDR3aa: CASSPRGTDTQYF; CDR3nt: TGTGCCAGCAGCCCGAGGGGCACAGATACGCAGTATTTT
abundance: many; v_gene: TRBV7-6; d_gene: TRBD2; j_gene: TRBJ2-1; CDR3aa: CASSSGTTYNEQFF; CDR3nt: TGTGCCAGCAGCTCGGGGACTACCTACAATGAGCAGTTCTTC
abundance: few; v_gene: TRBV29-1; d_gene: TRBD1; j_gene: TRBJ1-2; CDR3aa: CSVRTGIYGYTF; CDR3nt: TGCAGCGTGCGGACAGGGATCTATGGCTACACCTTC
abundance: NA; v_gene: TRBV20-1; d_gene: NA; j_gene: TRBJ1-5; CDR3aa: CSATDSNQPQHF; CDR3nt: TGCAGTGCTACCGACAGCAATCAGCCCCAGCATTTT
abundance: NA; v_gene: TRBV29-1; d_gene: NA; j_gene: TRBJ2-5; CDR3aa: CSVPSERARQETQYF; CDR3nt: TGCAGCGTTCCGAGTGAGAGGGCCAGGCAAGAGACCCAGTACTTC
abundance: NA; v_gene: TRBV14; d_gene: TRBD2; j_gene: TRBJ2-5; CDR3aa: CASSQDPSGGFQETQYF; CDR3nt: TGTGCCAGCAGCCAAGATCCCAGCGGGGGGTTCCAAGAGACCCAGTACTTC